The clone carrying this T cell receptor beta chain has at least ten counts. The data belong to a study of T cells in Graves' hyperthyroidism and ophthalmopathy. Germline-derived CDR1 and CDR2 are MDHEN and SYDVKM. CDR3 size: 15 residues. The V end lost 6 bases, the J end lost 4 bases, and 18 bases lay between the germline ends. Using RNA transcripts as the source, TCR beta CDR3 regions were amplified. Using the HTBI primer set, a first-round RT-PCR was run on the TCR CDR3. Each CDR3 protein is one row after TCRdb ran MiXCR on the multiplex PCR reads. The repertoire holds about 640,000 distinct CDR3 sequences, roughly 15% seen once, with approximately 13% in the top ten.

This clonotype was obtained from a woman in her fifties or sixties with Graves' ophthalmopathy. This chain links TRBV28 with TRBJ1-1; tentatively, D is TRBD1 (6 bases). Sequenced input: blood. CDR3 sequence reads: CASSYPQGRATEAFF. CDR3 DNA: TGTGCCAGCAGCTATCCACAGGGTCGTGCCACTGAAGCTTTCTTT.